The source of this TCR beta chain is a study of CD8 T cells in ankylosing spondylitis. Study outcomes and limitations: According to the report, clones linked to the disease were significantly enriched in matched synovial fluid samples taken from ankylosing spondylitis patients. A motif of eight or nine highly homologous TCR beta variants was seen as apparently characteristic of ankylosing spondylitis blood.

Quantitative barcoded 5'-RACE was used to prepare TCR beta libraries. MiXCR, run by TCRdb on the 5' RACE reads, gives a single entry per CDR3 protein. Here the sample spans 800,000 to 900,000 distinct CDR3 sequences, 10% to 15% being singletons. About this clonotype itself: Its specificity is unknown.

V gave up 3 bases and J gave up 0 bases; unmatched junction bases: 4. This CDR3 region has 16 residues. Per germline, CDR1 SGHVS and CDR2 FNYEAQ. The V gene is TRBV7-6, the J gene TRBJ2-3; the match to TRBD2 covers 9 bases. This TCR came from a male donor with ankylosing spondylitis. The sample consisted of blood, either unsorted or a sorted T cell fraction (not recorded which). CDR3 sequence: CASSLGTSLSTDTQYF. CDR3 bases: TGTGCCAGCAGCTTGGGGACTAGCCTGAGCACAGATACGCAGTATTTT.